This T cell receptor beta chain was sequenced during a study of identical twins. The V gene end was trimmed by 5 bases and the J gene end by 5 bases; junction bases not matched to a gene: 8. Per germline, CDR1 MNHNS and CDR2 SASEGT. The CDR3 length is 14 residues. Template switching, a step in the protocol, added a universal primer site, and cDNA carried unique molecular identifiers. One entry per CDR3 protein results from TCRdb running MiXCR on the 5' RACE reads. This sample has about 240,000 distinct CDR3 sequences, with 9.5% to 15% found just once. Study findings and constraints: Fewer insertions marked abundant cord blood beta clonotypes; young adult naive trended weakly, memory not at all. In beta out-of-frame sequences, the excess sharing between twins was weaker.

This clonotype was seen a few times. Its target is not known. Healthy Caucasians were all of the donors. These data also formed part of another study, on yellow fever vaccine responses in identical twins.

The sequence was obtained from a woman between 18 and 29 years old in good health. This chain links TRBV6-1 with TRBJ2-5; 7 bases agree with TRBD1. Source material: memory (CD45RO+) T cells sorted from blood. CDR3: CASSPYRGLETQYF. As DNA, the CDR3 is TGTGCCAGCAGTCCGTATAGGGGGCTGGAGACCCAGTACTTC.